Described below is a single T cell receptor (beta chain) sequence and its context. Its antigen is not identified. Separation from the 666-subject first cohort characterized the roughly 130-subject validation cohort, to which the donors belonged. The data were obtained in a study of cytomegalovirus exposure and HLA in healthy donors. General observations from the study: Cytomegalovirus status was reportedly diagnosed by the classifier with high sensitivity and specificity. The study put 150 to 200 TCR beta chains on its list as cytomegalovirus-associated. It was confirmed in vitro that a few of the CMV-associated chains were specific for CMV antigens.

The CDR3 is 13 residues long. V lost 5 bases, J lost 3 bases, and 11 bases lay in between. Germline CDR1 SEHNR, CDR2 FQNEAQ (reference sequence). The protocol was immunoSEQ multiplex PCR, while the TCRdb copy is restricted to in-frame clones and leaves out a portion. The sample consists of 95,000 to 120,000 clones, around 82% of them appearing once. The TCR sequence derives from a woman in her late teens or twenties in good health and CMV-seronegative. The chain employs TRBV7-9 and TRBJ2-7; tentatively, D is TRBD1 (5 bases). The sample was PBMCs. Here the CDR3 reads CASSPDSFYEQYF. CDR3 DNA sequence: TGTGCCAGCAGCCCCGACAGTTTCTACGAGCAGTACTTC.